Shown below are 26 T cell receptor beta chains from a single sample sequenced in a study of OX40 agonist ivuxolimab in advanced cancers. Assay used: immunoSEQ multiplex PCR; TCRdb lists only in-frame clones, some missing. Of 15,000 to 20,000 clones in the sample, 79% are singletons; the top ten hold around 33%. The sample was CD4+ or CD8+ T cells sorted from blood, taken in a trial of the OX40 agonist ivuxolimab. Receptors originate from an adult with an advanced solid tumor such as melanoma, head and neck, liver or kidney cancer.

V and J are TRBV7-9 and TRBJ2-7; D gene ambiguous. CDR1 and CDR2 from the germline V gene are SEHNR and FQNEAQ (reference sequence). The CDR3 length is 15 residues. Trimming left V 5 bases short and J 4 bases short, with 18 bases between. The CDR3 spells CASSPRGPFSYEQYF. CDR3 nucleotides: TGTGCCAGCAGCCCTAGAGGACCGTTCTCTTACGAGCAGTACTTC.

This sequence joins TRBV7-9 and TRBJ1-2; possible D gene TRBD1, 6 bases. The ends were cut back, 1 base at V and 4 bases at J, with 10 bases in the middle. The V gene's germline CDR1 is SEHNR and CDR2 FQNEAQ (reference sequence). The CDR3 length is 14 residues. CDR3 nucleotides: TGTGCCAGCAGCTTAGGAGGACAGATCTATGGCTACACCTTC. Residues: CASSLGGQIYGYTF.

This clone showed up just a few times. This rearrangement joins TRBV9 to TRBJ2-5; D might be TRBD1 (7 bases). This CDR3 region has 13 residues. The germline V gene encodes CDR1 SGDLS and CDR2 YYNGEE. V was cut by 3 bases and J by 5 bases, with 11 bases left in between. The CDR3 is CASSGGTVETQYF. CDR3 in DNA: TGTGCCAGCAGCGGCGGGACAGTGGAGACCCAGTACTTC.

This clone came up a few times. V is TRBV4-1 and J is TRBJ2-5; TRBD1 aligns across 10 bases. The CDR3 consists of 17 residues. The germline V gene encodes CDR1 MGHRA and CDR2 YSYEKL. Trimming removed 3 bases from V and 6 bases from J; junction bases left unmatched: 13. CDR3 amino acids: CASSQSPTGGMVKTQYF. The CDR3 nucleotides read TGCGCCAGCAGCCAGAGCCCGACAGGGGGCATGGTTAAGACCCAGTACTTC.

J is TRBJ2-3 and V is TRBV28; the D gene is possibly TRBD2 (6 bases). This CDR3 is 14 amino acids long. Germline V lookup: CDR1 MDHEN, CDR2 SYDVKM. Trimming pared 6 bases from V and 4 bases from J, leaving 14 bases between. The chain's CDR3 is CASSPPAGPDTQYF. As DNA, the CDR3 is TGTGCCAGCAGCCCCCCGGCGGGGCCAGATACGCAGTATTTT.

The chain uses TRBV19 and TRBJ2-7, with D possibly matching TRBD1 (5 bases). The CDR3 extends over 14 amino acids. The germline gives CDR1 LNHDA, CDR2 SQIVND (reference sequence). Trimming stripped 10 bases from V and 1 base from J, with 17 bases between. The CDR3 here is CATLDRFGSYEQYF. CDR3 bases: TGTGCCACCCTAGACAGATTCGGGTCCTACGAGCAGTACTTC.

This chain uses TRBV15 with TRBJ1-2, with D unclear. The CDR3 runs 15 residues. Per the germline V gene, CDR1 is LNHNV and CDR2 is YYDKDF (reference sequence). V gave up 1 base and J gave up 2 bases, with 11 bases separating them. The CDR3: CATSRAGTENYGYTF. CDR3 DNA: TGTGCCACCAGCAGAGCAGGAACAGAAAACTATGGCTACACCTTC.

The V gene is TRBV14, the J gene TRBJ1-1; 10 nucleotides agree with TRBD1. Trimming at V came to 4 bases and at J to 5 bases, leaving 13 bases not matched to a gene. Germline loops: CDR1 SGHDN, CDR2 FVKESK. This CDR3 contains 17 residues. The CDR3 protein is CASSLRDRGVWATEAFF. CDR3 DNA: TGTGCCAGCAGCCTCCGGGACAGGGGCGTCTGGGCAACTGAAGCTTTCTTT.

This rearrangement joins TRBV9 to TRBJ1-2; unclear D gene. Trimming removed 4 bases at V and 4 bases at J, with 23 bases between. This CDR3 is 17 amino acids long. Germline V gene lookup returns CDR1 SGDLS and CDR2 YYNGEE. CDR3 DNA: TGTGCCAGCAGCTCATCCTCAGGCTCACCAGCCCTCTATGGCTACACCTTC. This encodes CASSSSSGSPALYGYTF.

The chain uses TRBV7-9 and TRBJ1-1; D is perhaps TRBD1 (5 bases). This CDR3 region has 16 residues. Trimming stripped 3 bases from V and 2 bases from J, with 16 bases between. In germline, CDR1 is SEHNR, CDR2 FQNEAQ (reference sequence). In DNA form, the CDR3 reads TGTGCCAGCAGCTTGGGGGAGGGCCCTCGAAACACTGAAGCTTTCTTT. The encoded protein is CASSLGEGPRNTEAFF. Full variable domain (missing parts from reference TRBV7-9 and TRBJ1-1): DTGVSQNPRHKITKRGQNVTFRCDPISEHNRLYWYRQTLGQGPEFLTYFQNEAQLEKSRLLSDRFSAERPKGSFSTLEIQRTEQGDSAMYLCASSLGEGPRNTEAFFGQGTRLTVV.

The chain uses TRBV7-9 and TRBJ1-1; D not certain. This CDR3 spans 14 amino acids. The V gene lost 5 bases and the J gene lost 1 base, with 11 bases spanning the gap. Per germline, CDR1 SEHNR and CDR2 FQNEAQ (reference sequence). The CDR3 here is CASSHLSGNTEAFF. CDR3 DNA: TGTGCCAGCAGCCATCTATCGGGGAACACTGAAGCTTTCTTT.

The gene calls are TRBV7-9 and TRBJ1-1; D gene uncertain. The CDR3 consists of 13 residues. Trimming removed 5 bases from V and 13 bases from J, with 20 bases in between. Germline CDR1 reads SEHNR; CDR2 reads FQNEAQ (reference sequence). The CDR3 here is CASSPPREYKVFF. The CDR3 region has the DNA TGTGCCAGCAGCCCGCCACGGGAATACAAAGTTTTCTTT.

The rearrangement joins TRBV18 to TRBJ2-1; the D gene is possibly TRBD1 (6 bases). This CDR3 has 15 residues. Germline V CDR1 and CDR2: KGHSH, LQKENI. V lost 0 bases and J 6 bases, leaving 12 bases between the germline ends. CDR3 amino acids: CASSPPSQGINEQFF. In DNA form, the CDR3 reads TGTGCCAGCTCACCACCGTCTCAGGGGATCAATGAGCAGTTCTTC.

Here the CDR3 reads CSVLAGGLNEQFF. Written as DNA, the CDR3 is TGCAGCGTTTTAGCGGGGGGGCTCAATGAGCAGTTCTTC. This chain joins TRBV29-1 and TRBJ2-1, with 11 nucleotides matching TRBD2. The CDR3 is 13 amino acids. Losses at the gene ends were 5 bases for V and 6 bases for J; bases not matched to a gene: 3. Germline loops: CDR1 SQVTM, CDR2 ANQGSEA.

This clone has just one count. V usage is TRBV7-3 and J usage is TRBJ2-3, with 8 bases that match TRBD1. The CDR3 has 15 residues. The V and J ends lost 5 bases and 3 bases, in that order; junction bases with no gene match: 7. Looked up from germline, CDR1 is SGHTA and CDR2 is FQGTGA. CDR3 amino acids: CASSLGQGVTDTQYF. The CDR3 nucleotides are TGTGCCAGCAGCCTCGGACAGGGAGTGACAGATACGCAGTATTTT.

The chain links TRBV4-1 to TRBJ2-3; no clear D. The CDR3 runs to 16 residues. V lost 1 base and J 0 bases, leaving 11 bases between the germline ends. The V gene's germline CDR1 is MGHRA and CDR2 YSYEKL. CDR3 DNA: TGCGCCAGCAGCCAAGGATTAAGAAGTAGCACAGATACGCAGTATTTT. Translation: CASSQGLRSSTDTQYF.

The rearrangement uses TRBV4-1 and TRBJ1-1, with D hard to call. Germline CDR1 and CDR2: MGHRA and YSYEKL. Trimming shortened V by 4 bases and J by 3 bases, and 12 bases separated the two germline ends. The CDR3 runs 14 residues. The chain's CDR3 is CASSPLRRDTEAFF. Here the CDR3 DNA reads TGCGCCAGCAGCCCCCTTAGGCGGGACACTGAAGCTTTCTTT.

The chain uses TRBV6-6 and TRBJ2-7, with unresolved D. CDR1 and CDR2 (germline): MNHNY, SVGAGI (reference sequence). The CDR3 runs to 13 residues. With 5 bases removed from V and 3 bases from J, the gap between germline ends came to 11 bases. CDR3 DNA: TGTGCCAGCAGTCCGGGCCTTTTCTACGAGCAGTACTTC. Translation gives CASSPGLFYEQYF.

In DNA form, the CDR3 reads TGTGCCAGCAGTTACAACCCGAGGTACGAGCAGTACTTC. As protein: CASSYNPRYEQYF. The chain has TRBV6-5 and TRBJ2-5; D is unresolved. Near its end, the DNA agrees better with TRBJ2-7, so the J call may be wrong. Germline values: CDR1 MNHEY, CDR2 SVGAGI. The CDR3 is made up of 13 amino acids.

This clone was counted between two and nine times. This chain uses TRBV30 with TRBJ1-1; D gene ambiguous. CDR1 and CDR2 from the germline V gene are GTSNPN and SVGIG (reference sequence). V lost 3 bases, J lost 5 bases, and 7 bases lay in between. This CDR3 is 11 amino acids long. The CDR3 reads CAWRGGTEAFF. The DNA for the CDR3 is TGTGCCTGGAGAGGCGGAACTGAAGCTTTCTTT.

The V gene is TRBV4-3, the J gene TRBJ2-1, with TRBD1 identical over 9 bases. J was trimmed by 7 bases and V by 0 bases; bases with no gene match: 13. Germline-derived CDR1 and CDR2 are LGHNA and YSLEER. CDR3 length equals 18 residues. The CDR3 DNA is TGCGCCAGCAGCCAAGATTGGGGACAGGGATTGTTCGGTAATGAGCAGTTCTTC. This codes for CASSQDWGQGLFGNEQFF.

CDR3 amino acids: CASSLGTEDTEAFF. The CDR3 DNA follows: TGTGCCAGCAGTTTAGGCACAGAGGACACTGAAGCTTTCTTT. J is TRBJ1-1 and V is TRBV27; D is unresolved. The germline V gene encodes CDR1 MNHEY and CDR2 SMNVEV (reference sequence). CDR3 size: 14 residues. V dropped 2 bases and J dropped 3 bases, with 10 bases sitting between them.

The chain links TRBV4-1 to TRBJ2-3, with D perhaps TRBD1 (6 bases). This CDR3 has 16 residues. Germline CDR1 is MGHRA and CDR2 is YSYEKL. Trimming left V 0 bases short and J 5 bases short, with 15 bases between. Written as DNA, the CDR3 is TGCGCCAGCAGCCAAGATTCAACAGGGAGCGGAGATACGCAGTATTTT. It encodes CASSQDSTGSGDTQYF.

This clone was seen only a few times. This chain connects TRBV4-3 to TRBJ1-6; D remains ambiguous. The CDR3 runs 13 residues. Trimming left V 0 bases short and J 9 bases short, with 6 bases between. Germline V gene data show CDR1 as LGHNA and CDR2 as YSLEER. CDR3 nucleotide sequence: TGCGCCAGCAGCCAAGATAAAAGTTCACCCCTCCACTTT. This codes for CASSQDKSSPLHF.

CDR3 loop: CATSRAYSNQPQHF. The CDR3 DNA reads as TGTGCCACCAGCAGGGCATATAGCAATCAGCCCCAGCATTTT. The chain couples TRBV27 to TRBJ1-5, with D perhaps matching TRBD1 (5 bases). CDR1 and CDR2 (germline): MNHEY, SMNVEV (reference sequence). V lost 10 bases to trimming and J lost 0 bases, with 13 bases between them. CDR3 length: 14 residues.

This chain uses TRBV7-9 with TRBJ1-1; D perhaps matches TRBD1 (6 bases). The CDR3 runs to 15 residues. Trimming left V 4 bases short and J 1 base short, with 13 bases between. CDR1 SEHNR and CDR2 FQNEAQ come from the germline V gene (reference sequence). The CDR3 DNA is TGTGCCAGCAGCTATGAGGACAGCGGGAACACTGAAGCTTTCTTT. Its translation is CASSYEDSGNTEAFF.